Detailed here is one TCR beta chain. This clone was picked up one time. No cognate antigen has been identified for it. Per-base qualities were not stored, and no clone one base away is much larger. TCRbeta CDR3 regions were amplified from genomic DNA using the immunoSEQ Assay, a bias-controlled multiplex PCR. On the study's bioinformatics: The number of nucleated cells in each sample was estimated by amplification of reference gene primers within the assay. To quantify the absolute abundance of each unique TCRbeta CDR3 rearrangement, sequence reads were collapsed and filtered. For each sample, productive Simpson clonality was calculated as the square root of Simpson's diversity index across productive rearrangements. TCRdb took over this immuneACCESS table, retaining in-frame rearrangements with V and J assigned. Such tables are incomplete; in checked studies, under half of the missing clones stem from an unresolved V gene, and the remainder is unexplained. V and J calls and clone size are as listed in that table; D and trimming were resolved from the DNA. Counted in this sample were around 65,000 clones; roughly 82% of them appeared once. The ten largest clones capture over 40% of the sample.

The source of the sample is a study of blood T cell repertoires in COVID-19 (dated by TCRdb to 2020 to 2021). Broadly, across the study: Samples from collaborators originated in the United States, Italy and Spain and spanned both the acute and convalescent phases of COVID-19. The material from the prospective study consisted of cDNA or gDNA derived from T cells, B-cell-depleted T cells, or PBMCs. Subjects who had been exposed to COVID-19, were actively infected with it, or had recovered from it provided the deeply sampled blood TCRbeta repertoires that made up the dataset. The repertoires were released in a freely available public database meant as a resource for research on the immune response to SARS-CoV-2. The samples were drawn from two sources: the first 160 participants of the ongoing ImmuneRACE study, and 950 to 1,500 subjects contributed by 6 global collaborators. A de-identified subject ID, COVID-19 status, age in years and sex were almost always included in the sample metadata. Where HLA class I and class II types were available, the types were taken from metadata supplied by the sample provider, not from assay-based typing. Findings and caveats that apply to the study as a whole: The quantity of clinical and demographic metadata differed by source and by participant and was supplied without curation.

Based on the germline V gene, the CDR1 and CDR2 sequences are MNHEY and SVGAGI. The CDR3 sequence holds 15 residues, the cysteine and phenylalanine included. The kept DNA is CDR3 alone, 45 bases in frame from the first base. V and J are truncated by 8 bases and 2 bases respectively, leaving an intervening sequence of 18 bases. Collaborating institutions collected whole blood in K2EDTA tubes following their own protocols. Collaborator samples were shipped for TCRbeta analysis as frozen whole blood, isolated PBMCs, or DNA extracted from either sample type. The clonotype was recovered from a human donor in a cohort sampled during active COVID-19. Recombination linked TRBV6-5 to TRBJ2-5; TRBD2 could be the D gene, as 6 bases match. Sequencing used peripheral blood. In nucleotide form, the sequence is TGTGCCAGCCAACGTGCATCTAGCGCTCAAGAGACCCAGTACTTC. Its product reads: CASQRASSAQETQYF.